The 6 T cell receptor beta chains below were found in one sample sequenced in a study of blood T cell repertoires in COVID-19. Here immunoSEQ multiplex PCR was the method, and the copy in TCRdb shows in-frame clones only, minus some. The data show approximately 210,000 clones, about 77% seen once. The sequenced sample was PBMCs or T cells enriched from blood (not recorded which). These receptors were collected from a woman between 50 and 59 years old with acute COVID-19.

In this sample, this clone turned up a few times. The chain employs TRBV19 and TRBJ2-1, with 11 bases identical to TRBD2. The V gene's germline CDR1 is LNHDA and CDR2 SQIVND (reference sequence). V was clipped by 7 bases and J by 5 bases; unmatched bases: 7. The CDR3 has 15 amino acids. The DNA of the CDR3 is TGTGCCAGTACCTCGACTAGCGGGGATCACAATGAGCAGTTCTTC. It is translated as CASTSTSGDHNEQFF. Full variable domain (outside the CDR3, taken from reference TRBV19 and TRBJ2-1): DGGITQSPKYLFRKEGQNVTLSCEQNLNHDAMYWYRQDPGQGLRLIYYSQIVNDFQKGDIAEGYSVSREKKESFPLTVTSAQKNPTAFYLCASTSTSGDHNEQFFGPGTRLTVL.

V gene TRBV7-2 combines with J gene TRBJ2-3, with a possible D match to TRBD1 (6 bases). CDR3 length: 13 amino acids. Germline V gene sequence: CDR1 SGHTA, CDR2 FQGNSA. The V gene lost 2 bases and the J gene lost 6 bases, with 9 bases spanning the gap. CDR3 sequence (DNA): TGTGCCAGCAGCTTACAAGGGGGTGATACGCAGTATTTT. This encodes CASSLQGGDTQYF.

This clone occurred a few times. CDR3 in amino acids: CASSVPGQPQPQHF. CDR3 DNA: TGTGCCAGCAGTGTTCCTGGGCAGCCCCAGCCCCAGCATTTT. This chain joins TRBV28 and TRBJ1-5; unclear D gene. CDR1 and CDR2 from the germline V gene are MDHEN and SYDVKM. This CDR3 has 14 residues. The ends were cut back, 5 bases at V and 7 bases at J, with 15 bases in the middle.

The count of this clone is one. The chain recombines TRBV4-2 with TRBJ1-5; weak D call: TRBD1 (6 bases). This CDR3 is built from 19 residues. The V gene's germline CDR1 is LGHNA and CDR2 YNFKEQ. V gave up 0 bases and J gave up 0 bases, with 18 bases separating them. The CDR3 protein is CASSQEVQGWGYSNQPQHF. As DNA, the CDR3 is TGTGCCAGCAGCCAAGAGGTACAGGGATGGGGTTATAGCAATCAGCCCCAGCATTTT.

The rearrangement links TRBV29-1 to TRBJ2-3; the match to TRBD1 covers 9 bases. Germline values: CDR1 SQVTM, CDR2 ANQGSEA. The V segment lost 8 bases and the J segment 6 bases; nucleotides outside the gene matches: 6. This CDR3 comprises 12 residues. In DNA form, the CDR3 reads TGCAGCACTACAGGGGGCGACGATACGCAGTATTTT. Translating gives CSTTGGDDTQYF.

This sequence joins TRBV2 and TRBJ2-1; D not resolved. This CDR3 region has 16 residues. Trimming left V 6 bases short and J 0 bases short, with 15 bases between. Germline CDR1 and CDR2: SNHLY and FYNNEI. The CDR3 loop is CASRQTGLSSYNEQFF. DNA of the CDR3: TGTGCCAGCAGACAAACGGGTCTGAGCTCCTACAATGAGCAGTTCTTC.